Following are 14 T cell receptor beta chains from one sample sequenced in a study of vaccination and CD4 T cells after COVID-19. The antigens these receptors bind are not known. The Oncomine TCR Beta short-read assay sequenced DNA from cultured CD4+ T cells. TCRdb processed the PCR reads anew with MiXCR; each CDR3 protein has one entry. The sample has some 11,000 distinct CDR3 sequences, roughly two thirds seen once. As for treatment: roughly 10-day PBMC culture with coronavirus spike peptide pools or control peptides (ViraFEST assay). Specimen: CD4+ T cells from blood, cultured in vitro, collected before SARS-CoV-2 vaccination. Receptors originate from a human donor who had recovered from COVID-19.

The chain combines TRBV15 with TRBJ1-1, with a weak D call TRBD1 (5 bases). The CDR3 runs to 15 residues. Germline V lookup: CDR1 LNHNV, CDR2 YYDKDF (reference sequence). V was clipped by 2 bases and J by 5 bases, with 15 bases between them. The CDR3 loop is CATSRQRQTRTEAFF. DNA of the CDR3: TGTGCCACCAGCAGACAGCGACAGACGCGAACTGAAGCTTTCTTT.

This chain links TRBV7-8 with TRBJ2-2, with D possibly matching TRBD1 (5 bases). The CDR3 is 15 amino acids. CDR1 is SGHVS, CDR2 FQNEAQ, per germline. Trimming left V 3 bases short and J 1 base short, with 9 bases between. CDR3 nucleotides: TGTGCCAGCAGCTTGATGCAGGGGAACACCGGGGAGCTGTTTTTT. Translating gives CASSLMQGNTGELFF.

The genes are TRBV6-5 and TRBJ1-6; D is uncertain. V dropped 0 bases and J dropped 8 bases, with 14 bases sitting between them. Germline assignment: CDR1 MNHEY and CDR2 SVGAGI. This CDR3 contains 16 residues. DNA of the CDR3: TGTGCCAGCAGTTACTCGATCTTCTCCCCAGATTCACCCCTCCACTTT. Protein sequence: CASSYSIFSPDSPLHF.

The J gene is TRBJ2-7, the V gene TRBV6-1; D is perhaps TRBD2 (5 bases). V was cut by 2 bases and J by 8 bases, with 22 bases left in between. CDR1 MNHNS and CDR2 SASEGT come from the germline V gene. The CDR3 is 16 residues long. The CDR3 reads CASSELRGRLHSKQYF. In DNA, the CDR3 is TGTGCCAGCAGTGAACTTCGAGGGAGACTACACTCCAAGCAGTACTTC.

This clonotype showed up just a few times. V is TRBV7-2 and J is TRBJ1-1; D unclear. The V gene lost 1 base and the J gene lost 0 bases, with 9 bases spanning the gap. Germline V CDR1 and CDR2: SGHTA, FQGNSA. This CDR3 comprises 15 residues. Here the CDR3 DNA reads TGTGCCAGCAGCTTAGGGAGGTTAATGAACACTGAAGCTTTCTTT. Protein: CASSLGRLMNTEAFF.

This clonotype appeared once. CDR3 nucleotide sequence: TGTGCCAGCAGTCGGCGTCCTGAGGTCCAGTACTTC. This gives the protein CASSRRPEVQYF. The rearrangement joins TRBV6-2 or TRBV6-3 to TRBJ2-5; no clear D gene. Trimming took 5 bases from V and 10 from J, leaving 14 bases between them. The CDR3 sequence is 12 residues long. Germline-derived CDR1 and CDR2 are MNHEY and SVGEGT.

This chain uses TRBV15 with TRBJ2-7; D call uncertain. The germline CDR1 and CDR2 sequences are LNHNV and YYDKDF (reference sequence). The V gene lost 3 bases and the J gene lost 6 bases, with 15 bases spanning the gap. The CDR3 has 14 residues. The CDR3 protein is CATSSPGRAGEQYF. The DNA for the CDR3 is TGTGCCACCAGCAGCCCGGGTCGCGCAGGCGAGCAGTACTTC.

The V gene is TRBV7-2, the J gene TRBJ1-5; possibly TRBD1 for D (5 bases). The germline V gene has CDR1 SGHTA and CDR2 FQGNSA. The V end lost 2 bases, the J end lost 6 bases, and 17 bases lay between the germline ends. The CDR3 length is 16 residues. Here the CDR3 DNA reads TGTGCCAGCAGCTTATCAGTTGGGGACTTCGGTCAGCCCCAGCATTTT. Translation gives CASSLSVGDFGQPQHF. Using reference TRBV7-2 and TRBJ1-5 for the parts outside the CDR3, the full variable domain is GAGVSQSPSNKVTEKGKDVELRCDPISGHTALYWYRQSLGQGLEFLIYFQGNSAPDKSGLPSDRFSAERTGGSVSTLTIQRTQQEDSAVYLCASSLSVGDFGQPQHFGDGTRLSIL.

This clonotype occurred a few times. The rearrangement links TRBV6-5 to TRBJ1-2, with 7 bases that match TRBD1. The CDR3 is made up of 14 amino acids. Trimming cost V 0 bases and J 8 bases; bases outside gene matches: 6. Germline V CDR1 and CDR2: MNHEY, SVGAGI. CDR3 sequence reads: CASSYSDRMGGYTF. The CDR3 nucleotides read TGTGCCAGCAGTTACTCGGACAGGATGGGCGGCTACACCTTC.

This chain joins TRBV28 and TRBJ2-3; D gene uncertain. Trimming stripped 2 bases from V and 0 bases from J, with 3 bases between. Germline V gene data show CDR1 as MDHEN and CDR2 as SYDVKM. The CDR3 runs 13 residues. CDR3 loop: CASSLQSTDTQYF. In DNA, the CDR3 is TGTGCCAGCAGTTTACAAAGCACAGATACGCAGTATTTT.

Written as DNA, the CDR3 is TGTGCCAGCTCAACGGGGGCTAGGCAAGAGACCCAGTACTTC. It yields the protein CASSTGARQETQYF. The chain employs TRBV18 and TRBJ2-5; D assignment may be TRBD1 or TRBD2 (6 bases each). V gave up 5 bases and J gave up 2 bases, with 12 bases separating them. This CDR3 comprises 14 residues. Germline V gives CDR1 KGHSH, CDR2 LQKENI.

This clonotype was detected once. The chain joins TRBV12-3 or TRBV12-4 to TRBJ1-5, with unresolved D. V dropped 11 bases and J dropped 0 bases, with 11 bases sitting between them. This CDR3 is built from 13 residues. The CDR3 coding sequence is TGTGCCTGTATGAGCTATAGCAATCAGCCCCAGCATTTT. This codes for CACMSYSNQPQHF.

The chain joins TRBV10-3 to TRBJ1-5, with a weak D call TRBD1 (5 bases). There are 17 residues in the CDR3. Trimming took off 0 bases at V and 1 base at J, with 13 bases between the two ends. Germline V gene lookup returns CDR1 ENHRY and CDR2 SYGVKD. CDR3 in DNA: TGTGCCATCAGTGAGTCCGTCGGGACCAGGAGCAATCAGCCCCAGCATTTT. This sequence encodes CAISESVGTRSNQPQHF.

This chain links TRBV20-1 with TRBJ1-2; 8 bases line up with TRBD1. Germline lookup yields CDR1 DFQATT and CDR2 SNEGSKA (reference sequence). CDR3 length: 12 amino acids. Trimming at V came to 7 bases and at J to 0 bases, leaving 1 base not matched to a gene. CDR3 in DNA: TGCAGTGGGGACAGGACTAACTATGGCTACACCTTC. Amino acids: CSGDRTNYGYTF.